This entry is about one T cell receptor (beta chain). Which antigen it targets is not known. Per-nucleotide qualities are absent, and no much larger clonotype sits a single base away. The data derive from a study of blood T cell repertoires in COVID-19 (TCRdb year 2020). Study-wide context: Samples covering the acute and convalescent phases of COVID-19 were provided by collaborators in the United States, Italy and Spain. Where HLA class I and class II types were available, the types were taken from metadata supplied by the sample provider, not from assay-based typing. The repertoires were made available in a free public database intended to serve as a resource for research on the immune response to SARS-CoV-2. The samples were drawn from the first 160 participants of the ongoing ImmuneRACE study and from more than 1,000 subjects provided by 6 global collaborators. The prospective study material was composed of cDNA or gDNA derived from T cells, B-cell-depleted T cells, or PBMCs. The dataset comprised deeply sampled blood TCRbeta repertoires from subjects exposed to, actively infected with, or recovered from COVID-19. Nearly every sample came with metadata listing a de-identified subject ID, COVID-19 status, age in years and sex.

The immunoSEQ Assay, a bias-controlled multiplex PCR, was used to amplify TCRbeta CDR3 regions from genomic DNA. As for how the authors treated the data: The number of nucleated cells in each sample was estimated by amplification of reference gene primers within the assay. To quantify the absolute abundance of each unique TCRbeta CDR3 rearrangement, sequence reads were collapsed and filtered. For each sample, productive Simpson clonality was calculated as the square root of Simpson's diversity index over productive rearrangements. TCRdb stores this immuneACCESS table with in-frame sequences only. Part of the clones is absent; in the studies checked, under half of the shortfall reflects unresolved V genes, and no reason is known for the rest. V, J and clone size are those of that table, while D and trimming were read from the DNA. For this sample there are about 160,000 clones; approximately 84% appear just once. The leading ten clones occupy approximately 21% of the sample.

Study-wide findings and limitations: The quantity of clinical and demographic metadata differed by source and by participant and was supplied without curation.

Whole blood was collected in K2EDTA tubes by collaborating institutions according to the institutions' own protocols. Collaborator samples were shipped for TCRbeta analysis as frozen whole blood, isolated PBMCs, or DNA extracted from either sample type. The CDR3 starts with the cysteine, ends with the phenylalanine, and has 14 residues. Of all the DNA, just the CDR3 is kept, 42 bases in frame from base 1. The V end loses 1 base and the J end loses 8 bases, and a stretch of 12 bases separates them. CDR1 and CDR2, per the germline V gene (reference sequence), are LGHDT and YNNKEL. The sequenced sample was peripheral blood. The sequence came from a woman of 80 years or more with acute or convalescent COVID-19. This chain joins TRBV3-1 (or the pseudogene TRBV3-2) to TRBJ1-5; the D gene remains uncertain. The DNA is as follows: TGTGCCAGCAGCCAAGGTTCGGGGTATAAGCCCCAGCATTTT. It codes for CASSQGSGYKPQHF.